These T cell receptor beta chains were read from a single sample in a study of blood T cell repertoires in COVID-19. TCRdb keeps only in-frame clones here, not all; method: immunoSEQ multiplex PCR. The table records 350,000 or so clones, approximately 91% of them present only once. The sample comprised PBMCs or T cells enriched from blood (not recorded which). Every receptor here comes from a woman in her 30s who had been exposed to COVID-19. Both conserved end residues are part of each CDR3. The D gene is left open where the match is weak. Clone sizes are given selectively: once, few, many, or a class where the clone is expanded.

length: 16
V: TRBV27
size: .
D: TRBD2
J: TRBJ2-3
DNA: TGTGCCAGCAGTTGGGGTAGCGGGAGCCTCACAGATACGCAGTATTTT
CDR3: CASSWGSGSLTDTQYF

length: 14
V: TRBV5-1
size: .
D: TRBD1
J: TRBJ2-7
DNA: TGCGCCAGCAGCGGGGGACAGGGGGGCTACGAGCAGTACTTC
CDR3: CASSGGQGGYEQYF

length: 14
V: TRBV28
size: .
D: .
J: TRBJ1-1
DNA: TGTGCCAGCAGTTTCGGGGGGCTAAACACTGAAGCTTTCTTT
CDR3: CASSFGGLNTEAFF

length: 16
V: TRBV3-1/TRBV3-2
size: few
D: TRBD1
J: TRBJ1-2
DNA: TGTGCCAGCAGCCCCGGGACAGGATATTCTCCCTATGGCTACACCTTC
CDR3: CASSPGTGYSPYGYTF

length: 16
V: TRBV4-1
size: .
D: .
J: TRBJ1-6
DNA: TGCGCCAGCAGCCAAGATGCCTTCACTTATAATTCACCCCTCCACTTT
CDR3: CASSQDAFTYNSPLHF

length: 13
V: TRBV12-3/TRBV12-4
size: .
D: .
J: TRBJ1-2
DNA: TGTGCCAGCAGTTTACAGGTATTCTATGGCTACACCTTC
CDR3: CASSLQVFYGYTF

length: 14
V: TRBV18
size: .
D: .
J: TRBJ2-7
DNA: TGTGCCAGCTCACCGAACAGCCTGACGTACGAGCAGTACTTC
CDR3: CASSPNSLTYEQYF

length: 18
V: TRBV11-3
size: .
D: .
J: TRBJ2-1
DNA: TGTGCCAGCAGCTTAGATATGGCCCCCGGGACTCCCGGCGGTGAGCAGTTCTTC
CDR3: CASSLDMAPGTPGGEQFF

length: 13
V: TRBV7-9
size: .
D: .
J: TRBJ2-3
DNA: TGTGCCAGCAGCTACACCGACAGGGATACGCAGTATTTT
CDR3: CASSYTDRDTQYF

length: 16
V: TRBV7-2
size: .
D: TRBD1
J: TRBJ1-1
DNA: TGTGCCAGCAGCTTATCCCAACAGGGGTGGGGCACTGAAGCTTTCTTT
CDR3: CASSLSQQGWGTEAFF

length: 11
V: TRBV28
size: .
D: .
J: TRBJ1-5
DNA: TGTGCCAGCAGTCAAAATCAGCCCCAGCATTTT
CDR3: CASSQNQPQHF

length: 14
V: TRBV5-6
size: few
D: .
J: TRBJ1-3
DNA: TGTGCCAGCAGCGCCGGGGTCCACGGAAACACCATATATTTT
CDR3: CASSAGVHGNTIYF

length: 12
V: TRBV20-1
size: few
D: .
J: TRBJ1-1
DNA: TGCAGTGCTAGTCAAAGTTTAGTTGAAGCTTTCTTT
CDR3: CSASQSLVEAFF

length: 16
V: TRBV19
size: .
D: TRBD2
J: TRBJ2-7
DNA: TGTGCCAGTAGTATTAGCGGGGCGCTACCATCCTACGAGCAGTACTTC
CDR3: CASSISGALPSYEQYF

length: 15
V: TRBV7-9
size: .
D: TRBD1
J: TRBJ1-6
DNA: TGTGCCAGCAGCTCCCAGGGGGCGTACAATTCACCCCTCCACTTT
CDR3: CASSSQGAYNSPLHF

length: 15
V: TRBV28
size: .
D: TRBD2
J: TRBJ2-3
DNA: TGTGCCAGCAGTTCCGGGACTAGCGGGACAGATACGCAGTATTTT
CDR3: CASSSGTSGTDTQYF

length: 14
V: TRBV6-5
size: .
D: TRBD2
J: TRBJ2-1
DNA: TGTGCCAGCAGTTTCGGCGGGAGAGGGAATGAGCAGTTCTTC
CDR3: CASSFGGRGNEQFF

length: 17
V: TRBV7-9
size: .
D: TRBD2
J: TRBJ2-1
DNA: TGTGCCAGCAGCCAAGCCGGTGGGGGAGGGTTTTACAATGAGCAGTTCTTC
CDR3: CASSQAGGGGFYNEQFF

length: 14
V: TRBV7-9
size: .
D: TRBD1
J: TRBJ1-2
DNA: TGTGCCAGCAGCTTCGGACAGGGGGCATTTGGCTACACCTTC
CDR3: CASSFGQGAFGYTF

length: 18
V: TRBV14
size: .
D: .
J: TRBJ2-1
DNA: TGTGCCAGCAGCCAAGGTCCCGGACTCCCGAGCTCCTACAATGAGCAGTTCTTC
CDR3: CASSQGPGLPSSYNEQFF

length: 14
V: TRBV19
size: .
D: .
J: TRBJ2-3
DNA: TGTGCCAGTAGTATGGCCCGGGTCGCAGATACGCAGTATTTT
CDR3: CASSMARVADTQYF

length: 14
V: TRBV27
size: .
D: .
J: TRBJ1-3
DNA: TGTGCCAGCAGTTTGAGCTTCTCTGGAAACACCATATATTTT
CDR3: CASSLSFSGNTIYF

length: 16
V: TRBV19
size: .
D: .
J: TRBJ2-7
DNA: TGTGCCAGTAGTCGCCGGGGAACGGAAAGGCGCTACGAGCAGTACTTC
CDR3: CASSRRGTERRYEQYF

length: 14
V: TRBV10-3
size: .
D: .
J: TRBJ2-2
DNA: TGTGCCATCAGTGCCCTCGGCGGCACCGGGGAGCTGTTTTTT
CDR3: CAISALGGTGELFF

length: 14
V: TRBV28
size: .
D: .
J: TRBJ2-7
DNA: TGTGCCAGCAGTTTTACTACTCCGGCCTACGAGCAGTACTTC
CDR3: CASSFTTPAYEQYF

length: 15
V: TRBV10-3
size: .
D: TRBD1
J: TRBJ2-7
DNA: TGTGCCATCGGGCAGGGGGCGCGAAGTGATTACGAGCAGTACTTC
CDR3: CAIGQGARSDYEQYF

length: 14
V: TRBV27
size: .
D: TRBD1
J: TRBJ1-6
DNA: TGTGCCAGCAGTACGGGACAGGGAGGGTCACCCCTCCACTTT
CDR3: CASSTGQGGSPLHF

length: 14
V: TRBV19
size: .
D: .
J: TRBJ1-6
DNA: TGTGCCAGTACTGGGCCGCGATCTAATTCACCCCTCCACTTT
CDR3: CASTGPRSNSPLHF

length: 16
V: TRBV5-1
size: .
D: TRBD1
J: TRBJ1-4
DNA: TGCGCCAGCAGCTTGGCCGGACAGGGGGCCAGTGAAAAACTGTTTTTT
CDR3: CASSLAGQGASEKLFF

length: 11
V: TRBV3-1/TRBV3-2
size: .
D: .
J: TRBJ1-1
DNA: TGTGCCAGCAGGAGTAACACTGAAGCTTTCTTT
CDR3: CASRSNTEAFF

length: 17
V: TRBV7-9
size: .
D: .
J: TRBJ2-1
DNA: TGTGCCAGCAGCGAGTCCCAGGGGAAAAGCTCCTACAATGAGCAGTTCTTC
CDR3: CASSESQGKSSYNEQFF

length: 15
V: TRBV7-2
size: .
D: .
J: TRBJ1-3
DNA: TGTGCCAGCAGCCCAAGAGGTTTCTCTGGAAACACCATATATTTT
CDR3: CASSPRGFSGNTIYF

length: 15
V: TRBV5-8
size: .
D: TRBD1
J: TRBJ1-3
DNA: TGTGCCAGCAGCAGGACAGGGCTCTTTGGAAACACCATATATTTT
CDR3: CASSRTGLFGNTIYF

length: 16
V: TRBV28
size: .
D: TRBD1
J: TRBJ1-2
DNA: TGTGCCAGCAGTTTATATGAGACAGGGCTAAGTTATGGCTACACCTTC
CDR3: CASSLYETGLSYGYTF

length: 12
V: TRBV28
size: .
D: .
J: TRBJ1-1
DNA: TGTGCCACTCAACCAGGGGAAAGGGGAGCTTTCTTT
CDR3: CATQPGERGAFF

length: 14
V: TRBV14
size: .
D: .
J: TRBJ1-2
DNA: TGTGCCAGCTCACTAAGGGATTCGGGGTATGGCTACACCTTC
CDR3: CASSLRDSGYGYTF

length: 11
V: TRBV12-3/TRBV12-4
size: .
D: .
J: TRBJ1-1
DNA: TGTGCCAGCAGACAATCTACAGGGGCTTTCTTT
CDR3: CASRQSTGAFF

length: 14
V: TRBV27
size: .
D: TRBD1
J: TRBJ1-3
DNA: TGTGCCAGCAGTCGACAGGGGACTGGAAACACCATATATTTT
CDR3: CASSRQGTGNTIYF

length: 14
V: TRBV25-1
size: .
D: TRBD1
J: TRBJ1-6
DNA: TGTGCCAGCACCCGACAGGGGGCTAATTCACCCCTCCACTTT
CDR3: CASTRQGANSPLHF

length: 13
V: TRBV9
size: once
D: .
J: TRBJ2-5
DNA: TGTGCCAGCAGCCCCCCGGGTGGAGAGACCCAGTACTTC
CDR3: CASSPPGGETQYF

length: 12
V: TRBV12-3/TRBV12-4
size: .
D: .
J: TRBJ1-1
DNA: TGTGCCAGCAGTTTCCGCAGGGCTGAAGCTTTCTTT
CDR3: CASSFRRAEAFF

length: 14
V: TRBV29-1
size: .
D: TRBD1
J: TRBJ2-1
DNA: TGCAGCGTTGCAGGGACAGGAGGTTCCAATGAGCAGTTCTTC
CDR3: CSVAGTGGSNEQFF

length: 13
V: TRBV7-9
size: .
D: .
J: TRBJ1-1
DNA: TGTGCCAGCAGCTTCACGGGGGGCACTGAAGCTTTCTTT
CDR3: CASSFTGGTEAFF